The source of this TCR beta chain is a study of shared clonotypes between healthy human individuals. The method was immunoSEQ multiplex PCR; TCRdb's version includes in-frame clones alone and lacks a portion of them. The sample has around 700,000 clones; 55% to 85% are singletons. Germline assignment: CDR1 MNHNS and CDR2 SASEGT. CDR3 length: 17 residues. With 4 bases clipped from V and 0 bases from J, the junction kept 9 bases outside the gene matches. Sequenced material: memory CD4+ T cells sorted from blood. Subset defined: CD45RA-negative fraction. The sequence derives from a woman in her thirties in good health. The rearrangement links TRBV6-1 to TRBJ2-1; TRBD1 agrees at 7 bases. CDR3 protein: CASSGPGTASSYNEQFF. Written as DNA, the CDR3 is TGTGCCAGCAGTGGCCCCGGGACAGCGAGCTCCTACAATGAGCAGTTCTTC.